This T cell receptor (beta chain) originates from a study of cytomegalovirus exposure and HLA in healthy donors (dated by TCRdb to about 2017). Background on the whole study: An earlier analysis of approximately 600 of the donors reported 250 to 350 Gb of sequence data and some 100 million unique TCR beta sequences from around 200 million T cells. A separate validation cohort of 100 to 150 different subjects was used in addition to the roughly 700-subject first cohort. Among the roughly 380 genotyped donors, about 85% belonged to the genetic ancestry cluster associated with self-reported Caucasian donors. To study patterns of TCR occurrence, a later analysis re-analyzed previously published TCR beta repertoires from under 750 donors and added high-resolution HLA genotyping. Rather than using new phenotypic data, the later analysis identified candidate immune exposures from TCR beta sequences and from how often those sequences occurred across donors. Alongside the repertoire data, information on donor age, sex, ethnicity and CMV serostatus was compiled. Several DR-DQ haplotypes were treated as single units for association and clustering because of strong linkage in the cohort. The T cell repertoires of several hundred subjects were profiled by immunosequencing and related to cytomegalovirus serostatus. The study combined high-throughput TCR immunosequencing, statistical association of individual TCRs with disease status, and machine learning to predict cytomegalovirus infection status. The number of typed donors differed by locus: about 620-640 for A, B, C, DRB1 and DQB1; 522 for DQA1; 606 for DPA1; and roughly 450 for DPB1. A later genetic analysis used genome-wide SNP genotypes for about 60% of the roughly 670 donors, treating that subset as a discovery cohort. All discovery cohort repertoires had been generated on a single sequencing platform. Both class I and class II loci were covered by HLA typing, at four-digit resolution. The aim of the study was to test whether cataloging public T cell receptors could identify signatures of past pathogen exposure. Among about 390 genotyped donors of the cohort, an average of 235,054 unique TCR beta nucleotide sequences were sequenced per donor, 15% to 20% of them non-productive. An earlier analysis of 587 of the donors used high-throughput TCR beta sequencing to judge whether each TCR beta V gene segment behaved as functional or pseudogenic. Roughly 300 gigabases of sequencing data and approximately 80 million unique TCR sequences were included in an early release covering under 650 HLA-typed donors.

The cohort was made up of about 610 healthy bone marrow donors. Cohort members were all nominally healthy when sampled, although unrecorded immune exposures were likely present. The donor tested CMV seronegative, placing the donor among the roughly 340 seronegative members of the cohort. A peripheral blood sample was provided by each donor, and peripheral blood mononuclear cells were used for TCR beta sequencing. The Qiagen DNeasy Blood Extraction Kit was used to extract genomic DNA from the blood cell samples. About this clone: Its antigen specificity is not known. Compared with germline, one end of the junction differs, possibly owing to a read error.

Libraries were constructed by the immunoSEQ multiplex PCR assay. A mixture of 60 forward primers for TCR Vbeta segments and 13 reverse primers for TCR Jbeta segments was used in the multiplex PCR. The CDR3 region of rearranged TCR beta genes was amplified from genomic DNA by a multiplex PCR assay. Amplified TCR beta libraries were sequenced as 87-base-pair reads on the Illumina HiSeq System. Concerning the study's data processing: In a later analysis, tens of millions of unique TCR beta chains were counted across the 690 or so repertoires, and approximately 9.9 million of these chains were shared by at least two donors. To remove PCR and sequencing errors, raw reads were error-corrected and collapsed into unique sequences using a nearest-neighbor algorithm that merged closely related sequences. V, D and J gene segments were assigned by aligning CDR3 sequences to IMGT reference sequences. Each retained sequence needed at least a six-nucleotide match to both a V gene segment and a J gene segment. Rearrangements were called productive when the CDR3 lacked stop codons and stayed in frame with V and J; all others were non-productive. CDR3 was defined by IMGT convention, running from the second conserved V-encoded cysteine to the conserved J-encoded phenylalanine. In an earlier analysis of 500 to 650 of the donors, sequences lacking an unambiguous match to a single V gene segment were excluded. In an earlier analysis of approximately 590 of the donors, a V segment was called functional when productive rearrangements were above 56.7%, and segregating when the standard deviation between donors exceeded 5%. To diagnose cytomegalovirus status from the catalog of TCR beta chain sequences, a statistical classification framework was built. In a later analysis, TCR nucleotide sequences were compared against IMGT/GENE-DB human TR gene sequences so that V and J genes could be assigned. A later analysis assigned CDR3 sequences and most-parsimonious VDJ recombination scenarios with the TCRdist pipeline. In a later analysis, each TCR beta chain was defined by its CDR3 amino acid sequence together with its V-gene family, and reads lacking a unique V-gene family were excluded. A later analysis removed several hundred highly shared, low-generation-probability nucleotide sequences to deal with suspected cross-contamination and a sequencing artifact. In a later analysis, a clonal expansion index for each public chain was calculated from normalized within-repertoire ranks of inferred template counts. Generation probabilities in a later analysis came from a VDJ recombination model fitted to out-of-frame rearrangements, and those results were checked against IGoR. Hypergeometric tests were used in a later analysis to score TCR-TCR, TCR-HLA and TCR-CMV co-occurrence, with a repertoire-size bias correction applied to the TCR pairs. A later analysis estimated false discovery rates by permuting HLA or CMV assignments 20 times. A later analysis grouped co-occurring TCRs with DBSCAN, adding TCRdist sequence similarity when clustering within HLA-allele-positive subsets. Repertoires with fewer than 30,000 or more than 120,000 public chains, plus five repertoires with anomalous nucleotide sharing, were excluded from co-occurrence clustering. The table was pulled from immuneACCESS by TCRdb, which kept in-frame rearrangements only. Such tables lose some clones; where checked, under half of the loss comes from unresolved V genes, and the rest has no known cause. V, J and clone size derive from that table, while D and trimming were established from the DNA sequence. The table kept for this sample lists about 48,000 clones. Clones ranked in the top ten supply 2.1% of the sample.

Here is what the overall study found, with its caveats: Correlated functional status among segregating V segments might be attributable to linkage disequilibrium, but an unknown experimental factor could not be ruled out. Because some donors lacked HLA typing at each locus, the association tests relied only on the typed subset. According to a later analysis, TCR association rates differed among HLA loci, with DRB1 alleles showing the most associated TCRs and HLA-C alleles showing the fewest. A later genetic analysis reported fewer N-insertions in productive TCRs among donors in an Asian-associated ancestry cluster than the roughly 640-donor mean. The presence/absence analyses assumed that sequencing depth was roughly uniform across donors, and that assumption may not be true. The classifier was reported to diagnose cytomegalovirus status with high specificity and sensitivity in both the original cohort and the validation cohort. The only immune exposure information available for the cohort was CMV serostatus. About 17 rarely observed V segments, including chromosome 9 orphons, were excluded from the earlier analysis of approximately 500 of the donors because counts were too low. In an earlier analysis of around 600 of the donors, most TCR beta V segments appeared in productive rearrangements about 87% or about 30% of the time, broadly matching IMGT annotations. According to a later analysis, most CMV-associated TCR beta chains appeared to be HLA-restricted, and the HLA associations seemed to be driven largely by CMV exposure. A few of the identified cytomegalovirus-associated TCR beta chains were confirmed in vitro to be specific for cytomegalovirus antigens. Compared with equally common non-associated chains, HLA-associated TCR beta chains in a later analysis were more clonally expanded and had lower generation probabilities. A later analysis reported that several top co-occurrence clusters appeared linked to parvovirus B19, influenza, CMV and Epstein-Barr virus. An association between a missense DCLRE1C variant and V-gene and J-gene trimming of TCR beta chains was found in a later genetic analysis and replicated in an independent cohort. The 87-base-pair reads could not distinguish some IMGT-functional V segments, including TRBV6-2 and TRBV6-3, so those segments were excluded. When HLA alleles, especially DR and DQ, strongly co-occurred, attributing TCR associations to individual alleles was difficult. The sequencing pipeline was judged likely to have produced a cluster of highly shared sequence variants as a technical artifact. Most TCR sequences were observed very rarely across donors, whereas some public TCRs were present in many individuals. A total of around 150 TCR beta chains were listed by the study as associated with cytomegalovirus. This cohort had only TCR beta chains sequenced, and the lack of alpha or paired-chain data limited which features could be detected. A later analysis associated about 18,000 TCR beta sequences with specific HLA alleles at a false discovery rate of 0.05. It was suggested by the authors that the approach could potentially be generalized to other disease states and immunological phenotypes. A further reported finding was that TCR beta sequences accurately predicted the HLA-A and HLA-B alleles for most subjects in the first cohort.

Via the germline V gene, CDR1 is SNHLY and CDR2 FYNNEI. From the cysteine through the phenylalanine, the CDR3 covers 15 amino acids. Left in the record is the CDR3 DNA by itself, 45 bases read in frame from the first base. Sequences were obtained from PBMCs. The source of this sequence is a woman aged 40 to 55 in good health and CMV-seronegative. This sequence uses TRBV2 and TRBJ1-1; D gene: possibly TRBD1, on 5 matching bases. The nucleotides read TGTGCCAGCAATGCCGAACAGGTGTCCGACCTAGAAGATTTCTTT. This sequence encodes CASNAEQVSDLEDFF.